Following are 32 T cell receptor beta chains from one sample sequenced in a study of blood T cell repertoires in COVID-19. Assay used: immunoSEQ multiplex PCR; TCRdb lists only in-frame clones, some missing. The sample contains roughly 66,000 clones, around 82% of which appear only once. What was sequenced was peripheral blood. These receptor sequences come from a man in his sixties with acute or convalescent COVID-19.

V gene TRBV5-6 combines with J gene TRBJ2-2; D is perhaps TRBD2 (5 bases). Trimming left V 2 bases short and J 5 bases short, with 13 bases between. In germline, CDR1 is SGHDT, CDR2 YYEEEE. The CDR3 extends over 15 amino acids. Here the CDR3 reads CASSFRGIGTGELFF. The CDR3 region has the DNA TGTGCCAGCAGCTTTAGAGGGATAGGGACCGGGGAGCTGTTTTTT.

J is TRBJ2-5 and V is TRBV9; D is possibly TRBD2 (7 bases). The CDR3 runs 15 residues. Trimming took off 0 bases at V and 5 bases at J, with 14 bases between the two ends. Germline CDR1 is SGDLS and CDR2 is YYNGEE. The CDR3: CASSVGAGAVETQYF. Here the CDR3 DNA reads TGTGCCAGCAGCGTAGGGGCGGGGGCCGTGGAGACCCAGTACTTC.

The chain links TRBV3-1 (or the pseudogene TRBV3-2) to TRBJ1-1; D is possibly TRBD1 (6 bases). The CDR3 length is 14 residues. V was trimmed by 2 bases and J by 4 bases, leaving 11 bases between them. Germline CDR1 LGHDT, CDR2 YNNKEL (reference sequence). The DNA of the CDR3 is TGTGCCAGCAGCCAAATACAGGGCGGCACTGAAGCTTTCTTT. Its translation is CASSQIQGGTEAFF.

The rearrangement uses TRBV11-3 and TRBJ2-7; TRBD2 might be the D (5 bases). The CDR3 length is 14 residues. Germline V gives CDR1 SGHNT, CDR2 YENEEA. V was trimmed by 0 bases and J by 4 bases, leaving 10 bases between them. CDR3 in DNA: TGTGCCAGCAGCTTAGATCGAGGAGGTTACGAGCAGTACTTC. Amino acids: CASSLDRGGYEQYF.

This chain joins TRBV5-4 and TRBJ1-3, with D perhaps matching TRBD1 (6 bases). Germline loops: CDR1 SGHNT, CDR2 YYREEE (reference sequence). V lost 1 base to trimming and J lost 1 base, with 6 bases between them. The CDR3 has 14 amino acids. CDR3 nucleotide sequence: TGTGCCAGCAGCTTGCAGGGGTCTGGAAACACCATATATTTT. It is translated as CASSLQGSGNTIYF.

The genes are TRBV7-9 and TRBJ2-3, with 8 nucleotides matching TRBD1. Per germline, CDR1 SEHNR and CDR2 FQNEAQ (reference sequence). J gave up 1 base and V 5 bases, and 11 bases lay outside the gene matches. The CDR3 runs to 17 residues. The CDR3 is CASSPSGAGGGTDTQYF. The CDR3 DNA follows: TGTGCCAGCAGCCCGAGTGGTGCAGGGGGCGGCACAGATACGCAGTATTTT.

The chain employs TRBV6-5 and TRBJ2-7; no firm D call. V lost 0 bases, J lost 0 bases, and 9 bases lay in between. Germline V gene lookup returns CDR1 MNHEY and CDR2 SVGAGI. The CDR3 totals 15 residues. The CDR3 loop is CASSYSLASSYEQYF. CDR3 sequence (DNA): TGTGCCAGCAGTTACTCGCTTGCCAGCTCCTACGAGCAGTACTTC.

The chain employs TRBV18 and TRBJ1-2, with 8 positions matching TRBD1. This CDR3 comprises 15 residues. V was clipped by 1 base and J by 6 bases; unmatched bases: 7. Germline V gene data show CDR1 as KGHSH and CDR2 as LQKENI. Here the CDR3 DNA reads TGTGCCAGCTCACCACGGCCCAGGGGGCCTGATGGCTACACCTTC. Its translation is CASSPRPRGPDGYTF. The whole variable domain, filled in from reference TRBV18 and TRBJ1-2, reads NAGVMQNPRHLVRRRGQEARLRCSPMKGHSHVYWYRQLPEEGLKFMVYLQKENIIDESGMPKERFSAEFPKEGPSILRIQQVVRGDSAAYFCASSPRPRGPDGYTFGSGTRLTVV.

This clone was observed a handful of times. This chain connects TRBV5-1 to TRBJ2-5, with TRBD2 as a possible D gene (6 bases). The CDR3 runs 17 residues. CDR1 and CDR2 (germline): SGHRS, YFSETQ. V lost 3 bases, J lost 1 base, and 19 bases lay in between. CDR3 nucleotides: TGCGCCAGCAGCTCCGACGGGCAGGGAGGATTCCAAGAGACCCAGTACTTC. Its protein product is CASSSDGQGGFQETQYF.

The gene calls are TRBV4-3 and TRBJ1-5; D might be TRBD1 (6 bases). The CDR3 contains 17 residues. Trimming removed 0 bases from V and 0 bases from J, with 12 bases in between. Germline V gene sequence: CDR1 LGHNA, CDR2 YSLEER. The CDR3 DNA reads as TGCGCCAGCAGCCAAGATTGGGGGCAGAATAGCAATCAGCCCCAGCATTTT. Translation gives CASSQDWGQNSNQPQHF.

The V call is TRBV5-1, the J call TRBJ1-1; 8 bases line up with TRBD1. The CDR3 spans 16 residues. Losses at the gene ends were 4 bases for V and 0 bases for J; bases not matched to a gene: 8. Germline CDR1 is SGHRS and CDR2 is YFSETQ. The CDR3 protein is CASSLGQGNMNTEAFF. CDR3 nucleotide sequence: TGCGCCAGCAGCCTAGGACAGGGAAACATGAACACTGAAGCTTTCTTT.

The rearrangement links TRBV24-1 to TRBJ2-5; the D is unclear. The CDR3 covers 15 residues. CDR1 KGHDR and CDR2 SFDVKD come from the germline V gene. The V end was cut by 3 bases, the J end by 1 base, with 11 bases between. In nucleotides, the CDR3 is TGTGCCACCAGTGATCATACAAAATTCCAAGAGACCCAGTACTTC. Residues: CATSDHTKFQETQYF.

V usage is TRBV14 and J usage is TRBJ2-3, with TRBD1 matching 7 bases. The J segment lost 0 bases and the V segment lost 4 bases, leaving 4 bases of the junction unmatched. CDR1 and CDR2 (germline): SGHDN, FVKESK. There are 15 residues in the CDR3. The CDR3 spells CASSLGQTSTDTQYF. The CDR3, as DNA: TGTGCCAGCAGCCTGGGACAGACTAGCACAGATACGCAGTATTTT.

This clone has just a few counts. This rearrangement joins TRBV5-5 to TRBJ1-5, with 7 bases that match TRBD1. From germline, CDR1 is SGHKS and CDR2 YYEKEE (reference sequence). The length of the CDR3 is 16 residues. J lost 1 base, V lost 0 bases, and 4 bases had no gene match. CDR3 sequence (DNA): TGTGCCAGCAGCTTGGAAGGGGGCTGGAGCAATCAGCCCCAGCATTTT. Translated, it gives CASSLEGGWSNQPQHF.

The V and J genes are TRBV10-3 and TRBJ2-3, with TRBD2 matching over 9 bases. CDR1 ENHRY and CDR2 SYGVKD come from the germline V gene. With V trimmed by 6 bases and J by 3 bases, 7 bases remained unmatched. CDR3 length: 15 residues. In DNA, the CDR3 is TGTGCCATCAGGGGCGGGGGGGCCATTACAGATACGCAGTATTTT. This gives the protein CAIRGGGAITDTQYF.

The chain carries TRBV11-1 and TRBJ1-1; TRBD1 might be the D (5 bases). The V gene lost 2 bases and the J gene lost 5 bases, with 15 bases spanning the gap. Germline CDR1 reads SGHAT; CDR2 reads FQDESV (reference sequence). The CDR3 is 15 amino acids. CDR3 in DNA: TGTGCCAGCAGCTTAAGGGGCAGGGCGGAGACTGAAGCTTTCTTT. Amino acids: CASSLRGRAETEAFF.

This rearrangement joins TRBV9 to TRBJ1-4, with TRBD1 as a possible D gene (5 bases). Germline V lookup: CDR1 SGDLS, CDR2 YYNGEE. V was trimmed by 4 bases and J by 1 base, leaving 11 bases between them. This CDR3 has 15 residues. The CDR3 region is CASSPSGGTNEKLFF. As DNA, the CDR3 is TGTGCCAGCAGCCCCTCCGGGGGAACTAATGAAAAACTGTTTTTT.

The chain joins TRBV2 to TRBJ1-6, with 7 bases that match TRBD1. The CDR3 length is 15 residues. The junction had 10 bases not matched to a gene; V was cut back by 6 bases and J by 8 bases. Germline V CDR1 and CDR2: SNHLY, FYNNEI. CDR3 bases: TGTGCCAGCAGGGGGACAGCCCTCAGGTATTCACCCCTCCACTTT. This translates into CASRGTALRYSPLHF.

This chain links TRBV4-1 with TRBJ1-4; TRBD1 agrees at 9 bases. Losses at the gene ends were 4 bases for V and 7 bases for J; bases not matched to a gene: 10. CDR3 length: 16 residues. Germline CDR1 MGHRA, CDR2 YSYEKL. CDR3 DNA: TGCGCCAGCAGCCTGACAAGGACAGGGGTTAGTGAAAAACTGTTTTTT. It translates to CASSLTRTGVSEKLFF.

This clone rates as medium-sized (0.01 to 0.1%). V gene TRBV7-8 combines with J gene TRBJ2-5; 7 bases line up with TRBD1. This CDR3 has 15 residues. Germline V lookup: CDR1 SGHVS, CDR2 FQNEAQ. With V trimmed by 2 bases and J by 4 bases, 7 bases remained unmatched. This CDR3 is CASSLPGRTGETQYF. In DNA form, the CDR3 reads TGTGCCAGCAGCTTACCCGGCAGGACAGGAGAGACCCAGTACTTC.

The chain links TRBV11-2 to TRBJ2-2, with D possibly TRBD2 on 5 matching bases. The CDR3 has 15 residues. Germline values: CDR1 SGHAT, CDR2 FQNNGV. Trimming shortened V by 5 bases and J by 5 bases, and 15 bases separated the two germline ends. The CDR3 coding sequence is TGTGCCAGCAGCACAACCGGGGTAAAAACCGGGGAGCTGTTTTTT. This sequence encodes CASSTTGVKTGELFF.

The genes are TRBV5-4 and TRBJ1-1; no reliable D call. The germline V gene has CDR1 SGHNT and CDR2 YYREEE (reference sequence). The CDR3 has 14 residues. V lost 0 bases to trimming and J lost 1 base, with 7 bases between them. This CDR3 is CASSLGAKNTEAFF. For the CDR3, the DNA is TGTGCCAGCAGCTTGGGGGCCAAGAACACTGAAGCTTTCTTT.

This clone occurred a few times. This sequence joins TRBV7-2 and TRBJ2-1; tentatively, D is TRBD2 (6 bases). CDR3 length equals 15 residues. V was cut by 4 bases and J by 5 bases, with 15 bases left in between. Germline V CDR1 and CDR2: SGHTA, FQGNSA. The CDR3 reads CASSSGGREDNEQFF. CDR3 in DNA: TGTGCCAGCAGCTCAGGCGGCAGGGAGGACAATGAGCAGTTCTTC. The full variable domain, completed using reference TRBV7-2 and TRBJ2-1, is GAGVSQSPSNKVTEKGKDVELRCDPISGHTALYWYRQSLGQGLEFLIYFQGNSAPDKSGLPSDRFSAERTGGSVSTLTIQRTQQEDSAVYLCASSSGGREDNEQFFGPGTRLTVL.

This clone was detected once. The chain recombines TRBV6-5 with TRBJ1-1; 10 nucleotides line up with TRBD1. The J segment lost 4 bases and the V segment lost 8 bases, leaving 10 bases of the junction unmatched. The CDR3 has 15 amino acids. From germline, CDR1 is MNHEY and CDR2 SVGAGI. The CDR3 sequence is CASFTGTGAATEAFF. The CDR3 bases are TGTGCCAGCTTTACCGGGACAGGGGCGGCCACTGAAGCTTTCTTT.

The CDR3 nucleotides read TGTGCCAGTAACCCGGGGGTAGCGGGGTTCCAAGAGACCCAGTACTTC. Protein: CASNPGVAGFQETQYF. This chain joins TRBV19 and TRBJ2-5; 8 nucleotides match TRBD2. The CDR3 sequence is 16 residues long. V was clipped by 7 bases and J by 1 base; unmatched bases: 11. CDR1 and CDR2 (germline): LNHDA, SQIVND (reference sequence).

This clone occurred once. This rearrangement joins TRBV11-3 to TRBJ1-4; 10 bases are shared with TRBD1. Germline V gives CDR1 SGHNT, CDR2 YENEEA. After removal of 4 bases from V and 7 bases from J, the junction contained 6 bases not matched to a gene. This CDR3 is 15 amino acids long. CDR3: CASSSTGGGTEKLFF. CDR3 in DNA: TGTGCCAGCAGCTCGACAGGGGGCGGTACTGAAAAACTGTTTTTT.

The sample holds a few counts of this clone. V and J are TRBV5-1 and TRBJ1-1, with TRBD1 as a possible D gene (6 bases). CDR1 is SGHRS, CDR2 YFSETQ, per germline. The CDR3 spans 15 residues. Deletions cut 4 bases from V and 1 base from J, with 14 bases between. The CDR3 nucleotides read TGCGCCAGCAGCCCCAATCTACAGGGGAACACTGAAGCTTTCTTT. Amino acid sequence: CASSPNLQGNTEAFF.

This chain connects TRBV7-8 to TRBJ2-5; 9 bases line up with TRBD1. Germline V gene lookup returns CDR1 SGHVS and CDR2 FQNEAQ. The V and J ends lost 3 bases and 2 bases, in that order; junction bases with no gene match: 4. The CDR3 has 15 amino acids. DNA of the CDR3: TGTGCCAGCAGCTTGGGGGACAGGGTTCAAGAGACCCAGTACTTC. This sequence encodes CASSLGDRVQETQYF.

The V gene is TRBV11-2, the J gene TRBJ2-6, with D maybe TRBD1 (5 bases). The CDR3 is 17 amino acids. V lost 8 bases and J lost 0, with 17 bases in between. Per germline, CDR1 SGHAT and CDR2 FQNNGV. The CDR3 DNA reads TGTGCCAGCGGCCCGCAGGGAACTTTCTCTGGGGCCAACGTCCTGACTTTC. Protein product: CASGPQGTFSGANVLTF.

The genes are TRBV15 and TRBJ2-6; no definite D call. From germline, CDR1 is LNHNV and CDR2 YYDKDF (reference sequence). Trimming left V 4 bases short and J 0 bases short, with 7 bases between. CDR3 length: 15 residues. CDR3 in amino acids: CATSTRGSGANVLTF. Here the CDR3 DNA reads TGTGCCACCAGCACGCGAGGCTCTGGGGCCAACGTCCTGACTTTC.

The chain's CDR3 is CASSTGHESDTQYF. CDR3 in DNA: TGCGCCAGCAGCACCGGACATGAATCAGATACGCAGTATTTT. The chain recombines TRBV5-1 with TRBJ2-3; D possibly corresponds to TRBD1 (5 bases). V was pared by 4 bases and J by 4 bases, with 13 bases between. Germline V lookup: CDR1 SGHRS, CDR2 YFSETQ. The CDR3 consists of 14 residues.

In its sample, this clone was seen a few times. The rearrangement joins TRBV5-6 to TRBJ2-1; 7 positions agree with TRBD1. The CDR3 is made up of 15 amino acids. The V segment lost 0 bases and the J segment 4 bases; nucleotides outside the gene matches: 4. Germline CDR1 SGHDT, CDR2 YYEEEE. The CDR3 DNA is TGTGCCAGCAGCTTGGAGGGGGCTGCTTACAATGAGCAGTTCTTC. Translating gives CASSLEGAAYNEQFF.